Listed below are T cell receptor beta chains from one sample, sequenced in a study of blood T cell repertoires in COVID-19. TCRdb's table, derived via immunoSEQ multiplex PCR, lists solely in-frame clones and lacks some. This table holds around 430,000 clones, about 91% found once. Source material: peripheral blood. The receptors were gathered from a woman aged 45 to 65 with COVID-19, enrolled during active disease. Each CDR3 is given with its conserved first and last residue.

CDR3aa: CASSTLHLGQVEQYF
len: 15
j_gene: TRBJ2-7
v_gene: TRBV10-2

CDR3aa: CASRRDWNTEAFF
len: 13
j_gene: TRBJ1-1
v_gene: TRBV6-5

CDR3aa: CASRDLLGPGGSGNTIYF
len: 18
j_gene: TRBJ1-3
v_gene: TRBV3-1/TRBV3-2

CDR3aa: CASRRGVHQPQHF
len: 13
j_gene: TRBJ1-5
v_gene: TRBV6-5

CDR3aa: CASSQSTGPTYEQYF
len: 15
j_gene: TRBJ2-7
v_gene: TRBV28

CDR3aa: CASGASGGQETQYF
len: 14
j_gene: TRBJ2-5
v_gene: TRBV6-4

CDR3aa: CASNRRDSRNYGYTF
len: 15
j_gene: TRBJ1-2
v_gene: TRBV2

CDR3aa: CASSFRTEGGYTF
len: 13
j_gene: TRBJ1-2
v_gene: TRBV5-1

CDR3aa: CASRAGLGNTEAFF
len: 14
j_gene: TRBJ1-1
v_gene: TRBV10-1

CDR3aa: CASRDTGTGELFF
len: 13
j_gene: TRBJ2-2
v_gene: TRBV10-1

CDR3aa: CASSLTSGRDTQYF
len: 14
j_gene: TRBJ2-3
v_gene: TRBV11-2

CDR3aa: CASSLTVSNQPQHF
len: 14
j_gene: TRBJ1-5
v_gene: TRBV5-6

CDR3aa: CASKGGGRSYTF
len: 12
j_gene: TRBJ1-2
v_gene: TRBV19

CDR3aa: CASATGGSDGYTF
len: 13
j_gene: TRBJ1-2
v_gene: TRBV12-3/TRBV12-4

CDR3aa: CASSRPGTGGNTIYF
len: 15
j_gene: TRBJ1-3
v_gene: TRBV4-2

CDR3aa: CASSATGGLEF
len: 11
j_gene: TRBJ2-7
v_gene: TRBV10-2

CDR3aa: CASSDSGGAGYEQYF
len: 15
j_gene: TRBJ2-7
v_gene: TRBV2

CDR3aa: CASSLGTVSYEQYF
len: 14
j_gene: TRBJ2-7
v_gene: TRBV4-1

CDR3aa: CASSEGQGVFYGYTF
len: 15
j_gene: TRBJ1-2
v_gene: TRBV5-6

CDR3aa: CASASRGQFF
len: 10
j_gene: TRBJ2-1
v_gene: TRBV11-2

CDR3aa: CASSVDRGNTEAFF
len: 14
j_gene: TRBJ1-1
v_gene: TRBV7-3

CDR3aa: CASTSLGTGFYEQYF
len: 15
j_gene: TRBJ2-7
v_gene: TRBV28

CDR3aa: CASSDGVGRELFF
len: 13
j_gene: TRBJ2-2
v_gene: TRBV9

CDR3aa: CASSPTPTGTSEQYF
len: 15
j_gene: TRBJ2-7
v_gene: TRBV27

CDR3aa: CAWSVHANTEAFF
len: 13
j_gene: TRBJ1-1
v_gene: TRBV30

CDR3aa: CASSEAAAAGYEQYF
len: 15
j_gene: TRBJ2-7
v_gene: TRBV6-1

CDR3aa: CASSLEGQGNTDTQYF
len: 16
j_gene: TRBJ2-3
v_gene: TRBV27

CDR3aa: CASSSTGGGEAFF
len: 13
j_gene: TRBJ1-1
v_gene: TRBV7-9

CDR3aa: CASSLYTVEYYTF
len: 13
j_gene: TRBJ1-2
v_gene: TRBV7-9

CDR3aa: CASSYPPADTQYF
len: 13
j_gene: TRBJ2-3
v_gene: TRBV6-7

CDR3aa: CAISAWDTDFSALHF
len: 15
j_gene: TRBJ1-6
v_gene: TRBV10-3

CDR3aa: CASSLVGTGTGELFF
len: 15
j_gene: TRBJ2-2
v_gene: TRBV7-3

CDR3aa: CASSFEGAGNQPQHF
len: 15
j_gene: TRBJ1-5
v_gene: TRBV28

CDR3aa: CASKAREGASYEQYF
len: 15
j_gene: TRBJ2-7
v_gene: TRBV6-5

CDR3aa: CASSFLSGVGQPQHF
len: 15
j_gene: TRBJ1-5
v_gene: TRBV5-4

CDR3aa: CASSIGGLRAENEQFF
len: 16
j_gene: TRBJ2-1
v_gene: TRBV19

CDR3aa: CASTKRPDGTEYF
len: 13
j_gene: TRBJ2-7
v_gene: TRBV2

CDR3aa: CAIWGGSLDSPLHF
len: 14
j_gene: TRBJ1-6
v_gene: TRBV10-3

CDR3aa: CASSVVGGSPEQYF
len: 14
j_gene: TRBJ2-3
v_gene: TRBV9

CDR3aa: CASSESNRLEAFF
len: 13
j_gene: TRBJ1-1
v_gene: TRBV6-1

CDR3aa: CASSLDGDTEAFF
len: 13
j_gene: TRBJ1-1
v_gene: TRBV7-9

CDR3aa: CASSYLGGYEQYF
len: 13
j_gene: TRBJ2-7
v_gene: TRBV6-2/TRBV6-3

CDR3aa: CASRRGTEVNEQFF
len: 14
j_gene: TRBJ2-1
v_gene: TRBV2

CDR3aa: CASSFRGFGEKLFF
len: 14
j_gene: TRBJ1-4
v_gene: TRBV11-2

CDR3aa: CASSLAGAEKLFF
len: 13
j_gene: TRBJ1-4
v_gene: TRBV7-6

CDR3aa: CAWSALRGARYGYTF
len: 15
j_gene: TRBJ1-2
v_gene: TRBV30

CDR3aa: CASSLFSTGVFSGANVLTF
len: 19
j_gene: TRBJ2-6
v_gene: TRBV5-8

CDR3aa: CASSEAGLREKLFF
len: 14
j_gene: TRBJ1-4
v_gene: TRBV2

CDR3aa: CASSLAGGINEQFF
len: 14
j_gene: TRBJ2-1
v_gene: TRBV7-7

CDR3aa: CASSLRDRSSYEQYF
len: 15
j_gene: TRBJ2-7
v_gene: TRBV5-8